Following are 2 T cell receptor beta chains from one sample sequenced in a study of identical twins. TCRdb reprocessed the 5' RACE reads with MiXCR, giving one entry per CDR3 protein. This sample has 200,000 to 250,000 distinct CDR3 sequences, with 7.5% found just once. These same records also appear under a second study, on yellow fever vaccine responses in identical twins.

Material for sequencing was CD8+ T cells sorted from blood. The receptors shown here come from a woman in her late teens or twenties in good health.

This clonotype appeared a few times. This chain uses TRBV7-9 with TRBJ2-7; no clear D. Germline values: CDR1 SEHNR, CDR2 FQNEAQ (reference sequence). Deletions cut 2 bases from V and 0 bases from J, with 14 bases between. This CDR3 is built from 16 residues. The CDR3 reads CASSLSGSLNSYEQYF. In DNA, the CDR3 is TGTGCCAGCAGCTTATCTGGGTCCCTTAACTCCTACGAGCAGTACTTC. The full variable domain, in which reference TRBV7-9 and TRBJ2-7 provide the parts outside the CDR3, is DTGVSQNPRHKITKRGQNVTFRCDPISEHNRLYWYRQTLGQGPEFLTYFQNEAQLEKSRLLSDRFSAERPKGSFSTLEIQRTEQGDSAMYLCASSLSGSLNSYEQYFGPGTRLTVT.

This clonotype was picked up a small number of times. This chain links TRBV2 with TRBJ1-5; D ambiguous. CDR1 and CDR2 (germline): SNHLY, FYNNEI. The length of the CDR3 is 13 residues. V shed 10 bases and J shed 0 bases, with 10 bases lying between them. The CDR3 DNA is TGTGCCACCCGAACAGATAGCAATCAGCCCCAGCATTTT. It specifies CATRTDSNQPQHF.